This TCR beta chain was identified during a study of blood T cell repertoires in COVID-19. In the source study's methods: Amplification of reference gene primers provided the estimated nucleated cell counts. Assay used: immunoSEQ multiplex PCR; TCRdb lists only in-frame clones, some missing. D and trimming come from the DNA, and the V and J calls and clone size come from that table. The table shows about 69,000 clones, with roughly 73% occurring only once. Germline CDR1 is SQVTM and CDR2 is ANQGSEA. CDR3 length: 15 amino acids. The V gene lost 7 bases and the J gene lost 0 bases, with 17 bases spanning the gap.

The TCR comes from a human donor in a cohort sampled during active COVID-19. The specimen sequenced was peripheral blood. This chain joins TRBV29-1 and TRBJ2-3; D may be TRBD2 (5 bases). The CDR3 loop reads CSARGRAPSTDTQYF. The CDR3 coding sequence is TGCAGCGCCCGCGGGCGGGCTCCTAGCACAGATACGCAGTATTTT.